Listed below are T cell receptor beta chains from one sample, sequenced in a study of hypomethylating agent response in myelodysplastic syndrome. The protocol was immunoSEQ multiplex PCR, while the TCRdb copy is restricted to in-frame clones and leaves out a portion. The data hold thousands of clones, with roughly 77% observed a single time. The specimen was bone marrow, collected before or after starting hypomethylating agent treatment for myelodysplastic syndrome (not recorded which). The receptors here all came from a human donor with myelodysplastic syndrome. CDR3s include the opening cysteine and the closing phenylalanine or tryptophan. The order of the fields is D gene, V gene, clone size, J gene, CDR3 DNA, CDR3 protein. A D gene is named only where the DNA matches it firmly. Size tells how often a clone was seen (once, few, many) or the class of an expanded clone, and some rows leave it out.

>TRBD1|TRBV7-6|few|TRBJ1-3
TGTGCCAGCAGCGTCCGGGACAGGGGAGCGGACACCATATATTTT
CASSVRDRGADTIYF
>NA|TRBV7-6|few|TRBJ2-2
TGTGCCAGCAGCTTAGGTGGGGCCGGGGAGCTGTTTTTT
CASSLGGAGELFF
>TRBD1|TRBV7-2|NA|TRBJ1-1
TGTGCCAGCAGCCCGGGACAGGGATGGGCCACTGAAGCTTTCTTT
CASSPGQGWATEAFF
>NA|TRBV5-1|NA|TRBJ2-1
TGCGCCAGCAGCTTACAGGTGGGCTCCTACAATGAGCAGTTCTTC
CASSLQVGSYNEQFF
>NA|TRBV27|once|TRBJ1-5
TGTGCCAGCAGTTTGGACGGGCGAAGGCCCCAGCATTTT
CASSLDGRRPQHF
>NA|TRBV13|NA|TRBJ2-7
TGTGCCAGCAGCCCCGGACAGCGTAGCTCCTACGAGCAGTACTTC
CASSPGQRSSYEQYF
>TRBD2|TRBV19|NA|TRBJ2-7
TGTGCCAGTAGTACCCAGCGGGGTACCTACGAGCAGTACTTC
CASSTQRGTYEQYF
>NA|TRBV28|NA|TRBJ2-3
TGTGCCAGCAGTTTGAGGGGGACTTACACAGATACGCAGTATTTT
CASSLRGTYTDTQYF
>NA|TRBV7-2|NA|TRBJ2-7
TGTGCCAGCAGCTCATCACAGGTCCAAAGCTCCTACGAGCAGTACTTC
CASSSSQVQSSYEQYF
>NA|TRBV27|medium-sized|TRBJ1-1
TGTGCCAGCAGTTTATCGATTGGAGGGCTGAACACTGAAGCTTTCTTT
CASSLSIGGLNTEAFF
>NA|TRBV20-1|NA|TRBJ2-7
TGCAGTGCTAGAAGCTTGGGGGAGCAGTACTTC
CSARSLGEQYF
>TRBD1|TRBV4-1|NA|TRBJ1-5
TGCGCCAGCAGCCCGGGGACAGGGAACTATCAGCCCCAGCATTTT
CASSPGTGNYQPQHF
>NA|TRBV5-6|once|TRBJ2-1
TGTGCCAGCAGCTTGGAAAGTGGACCCTACAATGAGCAGTTCTTC
CASSLESGPYNEQFF
>NA|TRBV15|NA|TRBJ1-5
TGTGCCACCAGCAGAGATAGGAGCGGGGGTGAGCCCCAGCATTTT
CATSRDRSGGEPQHF
>TRBD1|TRBV5-1|NA|TRBJ1-6
TGCGCCAGCAGACGGACAGGGCAGAAAGATTCACCCCTCCACTTT
CASRRTGQKDSPLHF
>NA|TRBV27|few|TRBJ1-6
TGTGCCAGCAAACACGGGGGGTCACCCCTCCACTTT
CASKHGGSPLHF
>TRBD1|TRBV19|NA|TRBJ2-7
TGTGCCAGAGCGAGACCGGACAGGACTTTTAGCTACGAGCAGTACTTC
CARARPDRTFSYEQYF
>NA|TRBV11-2|NA|TRBJ1-1
TGTGCCAGCAGCTTACCAGGCGCCCGGGAGACTGAAGCTTTCTTT
CASSLPGARETEAFF
>NA|TRBV27|once|TRBJ2-1
TGTGCCAGCAGTCCCGACCGGGCACCCTACAATGAGCAGTTCTTC
CASSPDRAPYNEQFF
>NA|TRBV5-8|NA|TRBJ2-4
TGTGCCAGCACCCAGGGTAGTGGGAACATTCAGTACTTC
CASTQGSGNIQYF
>NA|TRBV7-9|few|TRBJ2-5
TGTGCCAGCAATGGGGGGGGCTCAGAGACCCAGTACTTC
CASNGGGSETQYF
>TRBD1|TRBV9|NA|TRBJ1-2
TGTGCCAGCAGCACACGAGACAGGGACTATGGCTACACCTTC
CASSTRDRDYGYTF
>TRBD1|TRBV4-1|NA|TRBJ1-5
TGCGCCAGCAGCCCGATAGGGGACAGTCTACGGAATCAGCCCCAGCATTTT
CASSPIGDSLRNQPQHF
>NA|TRBV5-1|NA|TRBJ1-3
TGCGCCAGCAGCCTACTGGGGGGGAGCTCTGGAAACACCATATATTTT
CASSLLGGSSGNTIYF
>TRBD1|TRBV6-1|once|TRBJ2-7
TGTGCCAGCATTAAACAGGGGAACTCCTACGAGCAGTACTTC
CASIKQGNSYEQYF
>NA|TRBV11-2|NA|TRBJ2-7
TGTGCCAGCAGCTTAGGTTTTTCCTACGAGCAGTACTTC
CASSLGFSYEQYF
>NA|TRBV23-1|few|TRBJ2-2
TGCGCCAGCAGGGGAGGGGGGGGCGCCGGCACCGGGGAGCTGTTTTTT
CASRGGGGAGTGELFF
>TRBD1|TRBV2|few|TRBJ1-2
TGTGCCAGCCGCGGACAGGCAGAACAAGGCTACACCTTC
CASRGQAEQGYTF
>NA|TRBV18|NA|TRBJ1-6
TGTGCCAGCTCAAGCTCAGGGTCGTCAGGATCCTATAATTCACCCCTCCACTTT
CASSSSGSSGSYNSPLHF
>NA|TRBV6-5|NA|TRBJ1-3
TGTGCCAGCGAAATTCGGGAAAATGGAAACACCATATATTTT
CASEIRENGNTIYF
>TRBD2|TRBV5-1|NA|TRBJ2-2
TGCGCCAGCAGCAGCTTACTAGCGACGAACACCGGGGAGCTGTTTTTT
CASSSLLATNTGELFF
>TRBD2|TRBV7-9|NA|TRBJ2-1
TGTGCCAGCAGCTTTCTAGCGGGGGGGCCGAGTGAGCAGTTCTTC
CASSFLAGGPSEQFF
>NA|TRBV25-1|NA|TRBJ1-2
TGTGCCAGCAGTACCTGGGCAGGGTACGATGGCTACACCTTC
CASSTWAGYDGYTF
>TRBD1|TRBV25-1|NA|TRBJ1-1
TGTGCCAGCAGTCCGACCGGGACAGGGATGAACACTGAAGCTTTCTTT
CASSPTGTGMNTEAFF
>NA|TRBV30|NA|TRBJ2-7
TGTGCCTGGAATGACCGACGGGTAGACTACGAGCAGTACTTC
CAWNDRRVDYEQYF
>NA|TRBV7-2|few|TRBJ2-7
TGTGCCAGCAGCTTATTTGGCGGAACGGTTTACGAGCAGTACTTC
CASSLFGGTVYEQYF
>TRBD1|TRBV19|NA|TRBJ1-5
TGTGCCAGTAGTATCGGGACAGCCAACTCTGCGCCCCAGCATTTT
CASSIGTANSAPQHF
>NA|TRBV4-2|NA|TRBJ2-3
TGTGCCAGCAGCTCGGACTATCCCCACTACACAGATACGCAGTATTTT
CASSSDYPHYTDTQYF
>NA|TRBV13|NA|TRBJ2-7
TGTGCCAGCAGCTTAGGGCCGACGGAATACGAGCAGTACTTC
CASSLGPTEYEQYF
>TRBD2|TRBV7-2|once|TRBJ2-1
TGTGCCAGCGGGACTAGGAACAATGAGCAGTTCTTC
CASGTRNNEQFF
>NA|TRBV10-1|NA|TRBJ2-3
TGCGCCAGCAGTGAGCTAGGGCCTGGCACAGATACGCAGTATTTT
CASSELGPGTDTQYF
>NA|TRBV7-2|NA|TRBJ1-2
TGTGCCAGCAGCTTATTAGATTCCCGCTATGGCTACACCTTC
CASSLLDSRYGYTF
>TRBD1|TRBV11-2|NA|TRBJ2-1
TGTGCCAGCAGCTTTAGGAGACAGGGGAACTACAATGAGCAGTTCTTC
CASSFRRQGNYNEQFF
>TRBD1|TRBV7-2|NA|TRBJ2-5
TGTGCCAGCAGCCGGACAGGGGTTAGGGAGACCCAGTACTTC
CASSRTGVRETQYF
>NA|TRBV10-1|NA|TRBJ2-2
TGCGCCAGCAGTGGGACCAACACCGGGGAGCTGTTTTTT
CASSGTNTGELFF
>NA|TRBV6-6|NA|TRBJ1-1
TGTGCCAGCAGTTATTTGGGGGCTTCGGACACTGAAGCTTTCTTT
CASSYLGASDTEAFF
>TRBD1|TRBV28|NA|TRBJ1-2
TGTGCCAGCAGTCCCCTAGGACAGGAAGATAATGGCTACACCTTC
CASSPLGQEDNGYTF
>TRBD2|TRBV11-2|NA|TRBJ2-7
TGTGCCAGCAGCTTAGTTAGCGGGGGGCCGAACTACGAGCAGTACTTC
CASSLVSGGPNYEQYF
>TRBD1|TRBV7-2|NA|TRBJ1-1
TGTGCCAGCAGCCCCAGGACAGGATTGAACACTGAAGCTTTCTTT
CASSPRTGLNTEAFF
>NA|TRBV29-1|NA|TRBJ2-1
TGCAGCGTTGATTCGAGGGAAACGGGGATCGAACCTTTCGTCTTC
CSVDSRETGIEPFVF
>NA|TRBV9|NA|TRBJ1-3
TGTGCCAGCAGCGCCGCCCCCTCAGGCTCTGGAAACACCATATATTTT
CASSAAPSGSGNTIYF
>NA|TRBV10-3|NA|TRBJ1-1
TGTGCCATCAGTGGGGGGTTGGGCGGGGACACTGAAGCTTTCTTT
CAISGGLGGDTEAFF